The next 24 T cell receptor beta chains were all read from a single sample in a study of cytomegalovirus exposure and HLA in healthy donors. PCR involved 60 Vbeta and 13 Jbeta primers. Assay: immunoSEQ multiplex PCR; the TCRdb copy retains only in-frame clones and omits some. The sample yields 200,000 or so clones, approximately 70% seen once. Sequences were obtained from PBMCs. These receptors were obtained from a man in his forties or fifties in good health and CMV-seropositive.

This sequence joins TRBV6-5 and TRBJ2-3; 12 bases align to TRBD1. Trimming removed 6 bases from V and 6 bases from J; junction bases left unmatched: 7. The CDR3 covers 15 residues. CDR1 and CDR2 from the germline V gene are MNHEY and SVGAGI. CDR3 residues: CASRGTGGFLDTQYF. The CDR3 DNA reads as TGTGCCAGCAGAGGGACAGGGGGCTTTCTGGATACGCAGTATTTT.

This chain joins TRBV5-1 and TRBJ1-5, with 7 positions matching TRBD1. The CDR3 extends over 17 amino acids. The V gene end was trimmed by 2 bases and the J gene end by 0 bases; junction bases not matched to a gene: 8. Germline assignment: CDR1 SGHRS and CDR2 YFSETQ. DNA of the CDR3: TGCGCCAGCAGCTTAGAACCAACAGGGGCTAGCAATCAGCCCCAGCATTTT. Translating it yields CASSLEPTGASNQPQHF.

The chain links TRBV7-2 to TRBJ2-7, with 10 bases fitting TRBD1. J was trimmed by 5 bases and V by 5 bases; bases with no gene match: 9. Germline V gene sequence: CDR1 SGHTA, CDR2 FQGNSA. This CDR3 spans 15 amino acids. The CDR3 loop is CASSASGTGANEQYF. The DNA of the CDR3 is TGTGCCAGCAGCGCATCCGGGACAGGGGCCAACGAGCAGTACTTC.

The rearrangement uses TRBV28 and TRBJ1-4, with TRBD1 matching over 8 bases. CDR1 is MDHEN and CDR2 is SYDVKM in the germline V gene. J gave up 7 bases and V 6 bases, and 10 bases lay outside the gene matches. The CDR3 is made up of 15 amino acids. CDR3 coding DNA: TGTGCCAGCAGGGTGGGGACAGGCGAGGTTGAAAAACTGTTTTTT. Protein sequence: CASRVGTGEVEKLFF.

This clone was recorded a few times. V and J are TRBV5-1 and TRBJ2-7; D uncertain. This CDR3 is built from 15 residues. CDR1 SGHRS and CDR2 YFSETQ come from the germline V gene. V lost 0 bases, J lost 2 bases, and 12 bases lay in between. As DNA, the CDR3 is TGCGCCAGCAGCTTGGCCGGTAGCAAGGCCTACGAGCAGTACTTC. Translating it yields CASSLAGSKAYEQYF.

The genes are TRBV14 and TRBJ2-5; 11 bases agree with TRBD1. The CDR3 runs to 12 residues. Germline V gives CDR1 SGHDN, CDR2 FVKESK. V shed 5 bases and J 7 bases; nucleotides not matched to a gene: 0. Here the CDR3 reads CASSGTGGTQYF. The CDR3 DNA is TGTGCCAGCAGCGGGACAGGGGGGACCCAGTACTTC.

The chain carries TRBV11-2 and TRBJ2-7; 7 nucleotides align to TRBD1. V shed 11 bases and J 5 bases; nucleotides not matched to a gene: 6. The germline CDR1 and CDR2 sequences are SGHAT and FQNNGV. This CDR3 has 11 amino acids. CDR3 region: CASGRGHEQYF. CDR3 nucleotides: TGTGCCTCGGGAAGGGGGCACGAGCAGTACTTC.

The V call is TRBV19, the J call TRBJ1-5; 10 bases line up with TRBD1. The CDR3 contains 15 residues. The V gene's germline CDR1 is LNHDA and CDR2 SQIVND (reference sequence). J gave up 7 bases and V 3 bases, and 6 bases lay outside the gene matches. The CDR3: CASSMGTGEGQPQHF. The CDR3 DNA follows: TGTGCCAGTAGTATGGGGACAGGGGAAGGGCAGCCCCAGCATTTT.

The chain employs TRBV7-6 and TRBJ1-2; 7 nucleotides agree with TRBD1. Germline loops: CDR1 SGHVS, CDR2 FNYEAQ. The CDR3 extends over 18 amino acids. The V gene end was trimmed by 5 bases and the J gene end by 5 bases; junction bases not matched to a gene: 20. As DNA, the CDR3 is TGTGCCAGCAGCCCACTATGGGAGAAGGGGGCGAAAGGGTATGGCTACACCTTC. Protein: CASSPLWEKGAKGYGYTF.

This clone showed up just a few times. The chain combines TRBV6-5 with TRBJ2-2; 7 bases are shared with TRBD1. The length of the CDR3 is 13 residues. From germline, CDR1 is MNHEY and CDR2 SVGAGI. After removal of 4 bases from V and 6 bases from J, the junction contained 2 bases not matched to a gene. CDR3 amino acids: CASSSGQAGELFF. In DNA, the CDR3 is TGTGCCAGCAGTTCCGGACAGGCCGGGGAGCTGTTTTTT.

The gene calls are TRBV6-5 and TRBJ2-3; no definite D call. Trimming shortened V by 10 bases and J by 3 bases, and 14 bases separated the two germline ends. Germline V CDR1 and CDR2: MNHEY, SVGAGI. The CDR3 length is 13 residues. The CDR3 region is CATYFTRTDTQYF. In DNA form, the CDR3 reads TGTGCCACCTACTTTACCAGGACAGATACGCAGTATTTT.

The V gene is TRBV19, the J gene TRBJ1-5, with a weak D call TRBD1 (5 bases). V lost 1 base to trimming and J lost 3 bases, with 10 bases between them. The CDR3 is made up of 15 amino acids. Germline V gene lookup returns CDR1 LNHDA and CDR2 SQIVND (reference sequence). CDR3 DNA sequence: TGTGCCAGTAGTATAGGGGGACTGAACAATCAGCCCCAGCATTTT. This gives the protein CASSIGGLNNQPQHF.

This clone was observed a handful of times. The chain employs TRBV4-3 and TRBJ2-1; 8 bases agree with TRBD2. Germline trimming cut 1 base from V and 6 bases from J; bases unmatched to any gene: 8. CDR3 size: 16 residues. Looked up from germline, CDR1 is LGHNA and CDR2 is YSLEER. The CDR3 sequence: CASSQGGGLSGNEQFF. CDR3 DNA sequence: TGCGCCAGCAGCCAAGGCGGGGGGCTTTCCGGCAATGAGCAGTTCTTC.

The gene calls are TRBV6-5 and TRBJ2-7, with 9 bases matching TRBD1. The V gene end was trimmed by 0 bases and the J gene end by 6 bases; junction bases not matched to a gene: 6. CDR3 length: 15 amino acids. Germline CDR1 MNHEY, CDR2 SVGAGI. The CDR3 spells CASSYSLPTGGEQYF. The CDR3 nucleotides read TGTGCCAGCAGTTACTCCCTACCGACAGGGGGCGAGCAGTACTTC.

There are a few counts of this clone. V and J are TRBV7-8 and TRBJ1-6; 10 bases match TRBD1. This CDR3 has 18 residues. Germline lookup yields CDR1 SGHVS and CDR2 FQNEAQ. Germline trimming cut 4 bases from V and 7 bases from J; bases unmatched to any gene: 13. CDR3 protein: CASSSGTGESLRNSPLHF. DNA for the CDR3: TGTGCCAGCAGCTCGGGGACAGGGGAGTCACTACGGAATTCACCCCTCCACTTT.

J is TRBJ1-2 and V is TRBV19; 7 bases line up with TRBD1. V was pared by 6 bases and J by 7 bases, with 5 bases of the junction left unmatched. CDR1 is LNHDA and CDR2 is SQIVND in the germline V gene (reference sequence). CDR3 size: 12 residues. The CDR3 is CASRRGLLGYTF. Here the CDR3 DNA reads TGTGCCAGTAGAAGGGGGCTTCTTGGCTACACCTTC. Complete variable domain (other parts from reference TRBV19 and TRBJ1-2): DGGITQSPKYLFRKEGQNVTLSCEQNLNHDAMYWYRQDPGQGLRLIYYSQIVNDFQKGDIAEGYSVSREKKESFPLTVTSAQKNPTAFYLCASRRGLLGYTFGSGTRLTVV.

The rearrangement uses TRBV5-1 and TRBJ1-1; TRBD1 agrees at 8 bases. The CDR3 has 13 amino acids. In germline, CDR1 is SGHRS, CDR2 YFSETQ. The V segment lost 3 bases and the J segment 7 bases; nucleotides outside the gene matches: 5. CDR3 loop: CASSSGQGGEAFF. The CDR3, as DNA: TGCGCCAGCAGCTCCGGACAGGGTGGTGAAGCTTTCTTT. The variable domain in full, completed from reference TRBV5-1 and TRBJ1-1, reads KAGVTQTPRYLIKTRGQQVTLSCSPISGHRSVSWYQQTPGQGLQFLFEYFSETQRNKGNFPGRFSGRQFSNSRSEMNVSTLELGDSALYLCASSSGQGGEAFFGQGTRLTVV.

CDR3: CASSQPRDWGLEDTEAFF. The CDR3 nucleotides are TGCGCCAGCAGCCAACCCAGAGATTGGGGATTGGAGGACACTGAAGCTTTCTTT. This chain uses TRBV4-1 with TRBJ1-1; D remains unclear. Per the germline V gene, CDR1 is MGHRA and CDR2 is YSYEKL. Trimming took off 2 bases at V and 3 bases at J, with 22 bases between the two ends. The CDR3 length is 18 residues.

The rearrangement links TRBV4-1 to TRBJ1-5, with TRBD1 matching over 9 bases. J was trimmed by 3 bases and V by 1 base; bases with no gene match: 13. In germline, CDR1 is MGHRA, CDR2 YSYEKL. The CDR3 consists of 19 residues. CDR3 region: CASSQVRTGTGTLNQPQHF. The CDR3 coding sequence is TGCGCCAGCAGCCAAGTTCGTACGGGGACAGGGACCCTCAATCAGCCCCAGCATTTT.

This clone was counted a few times. This chain uses TRBV7-8 with TRBJ2-2; tentative D call: TRBD1 (5 bases). Germline V gene sequence: CDR1 SGHVS, CDR2 FQNEAQ. Trimming left V 2 bases short and J 6 bases short, with 7 bases between. The CDR3 spans 13 residues. The CDR3 sequence is CASSLLGPGELFF. The CDR3 nucleotides read TGTGCCAGCAGCTTATTGGGGCCCGGGGAGCTGTTTTTT.

The V and J genes are TRBV11-2 and TRBJ1-5; 9 nucleotides match TRBD1. Germline CDR1 is SGHAT and CDR2 is FQNNGV. V trimming: 5 bases; J trimming: 4 bases; junction bases outside the gene matches: 9. This CDR3 spans 16 amino acids. CDR3 DNA: TGTGCCAGCAGCATAGGGACAGGGTGGGGGAATCAGCCCCAGCATTTT. Encoded protein: CASSIGTGWGNQPQHF.

The chain couples TRBV28 to TRBJ2-7; 7 bases are shared with TRBD2. The CDR3 runs 13 residues. Unmatched junction bases numbered 2, after V lost 3 bases and J lost 3 bases. CDR1 is MDHEN, CDR2 SYDVKM, per germline. The CDR3 region has the DNA TGTGCCAGCAGTTTGGGGGGGGGCTACGAGCAGTACTTC. Its protein product is CASSLGGGYEQYF. The whole variable domain, remainder taken from reference TRBV28 and TRBJ2-7, is DVKVTQSSRYLVKRTGEKVFLECVQDMDHENMFWYRQDPGLGLRLIYFSYDVKMKEKGDIPEGYSVSREKKERFSLILESASTNQTSMYLCASSLGGGYEQYFGPGTRLTVT.

This clone occurred a few times. The V call is TRBV10-2, the J call TRBJ1-2; 10 bases are shared with TRBD1. This CDR3 contains 14 residues. CDR1 and CDR2 (germline): WSHSY, SAAADI. V gave up 6 bases and J gave up 4 bases; unmatched junction bases: 5. The CDR3 sequence is CASRRQGAGYGYTF. The CDR3, as DNA: TGCGCCAGCAGGAGACAGGGGGCTGGCTATGGCTACACCTTC.

The V gene is TRBV5-1, the J gene TRBJ2-1; the match to TRBD1 covers 8 bases. V lost 3 bases to trimming and J lost 5 bases; unmatched junction nucleotides: 10. Germline CDR1 is SGHRS and CDR2 is YFSETQ. The length of the CDR3 is 16 residues. The CDR3 DNA reads as TGCGCCAGCAGCTCCGGACAGGGACCCTATAACAATGAGCAGTTCTTC. It specifies CASSSGQGPYNNEQFF.